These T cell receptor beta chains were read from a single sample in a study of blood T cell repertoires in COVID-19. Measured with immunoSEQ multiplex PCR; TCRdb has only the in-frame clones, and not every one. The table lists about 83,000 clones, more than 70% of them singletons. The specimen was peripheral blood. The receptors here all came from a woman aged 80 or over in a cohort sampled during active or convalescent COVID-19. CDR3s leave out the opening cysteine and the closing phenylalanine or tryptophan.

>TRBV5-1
ASSPILAGVVNEQF
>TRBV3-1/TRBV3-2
ASSQRGGGTNYGYT
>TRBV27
ASSASTGVNSPLH
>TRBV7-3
ASSFSLSTEAF
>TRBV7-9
ASSSPAGAFSAF
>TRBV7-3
ASSEGTTADTQY
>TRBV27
ASSSNRVGKSNTGELF
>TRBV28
ASSLPRVGTEAF
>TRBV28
ASTGQGNEKLF
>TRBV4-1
ASSQGGAGYGYT
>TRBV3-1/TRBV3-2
ASSQVGPLNEKLF
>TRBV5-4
ASSLEGGGGETQY
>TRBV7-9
ASSLNPAGNGETQY
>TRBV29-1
SAEDNTGYT
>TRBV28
ASSLPGLSDTQY
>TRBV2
ASSELMRNTGELF
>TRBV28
ASSTPGTGYNSPLH
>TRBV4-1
ASSQTLAMSSYNEQF
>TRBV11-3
ASSLQGDTQY
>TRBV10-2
ASSTGGDQPQH
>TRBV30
AWSVPGGRDTEAF
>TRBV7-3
ASSYSLLAGGTF
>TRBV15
ATSIPGLRTPEQF
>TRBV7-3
ASRSGGLRTGELF
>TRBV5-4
ASSSRLANEQF
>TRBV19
ASSTDTGNQPQH
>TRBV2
ASSERVSNQPQH
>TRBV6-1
ASGERVGYGYT
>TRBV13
ASSLAVREGKTSGYT
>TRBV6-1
ASSGVGGLEWSYEQY
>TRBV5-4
ASSSRRDGRIPEAF
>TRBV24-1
ATSDPRLAGSSYQETQY
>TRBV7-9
ASRDGTSVETQY
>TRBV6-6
AGRKTAGNEKLF